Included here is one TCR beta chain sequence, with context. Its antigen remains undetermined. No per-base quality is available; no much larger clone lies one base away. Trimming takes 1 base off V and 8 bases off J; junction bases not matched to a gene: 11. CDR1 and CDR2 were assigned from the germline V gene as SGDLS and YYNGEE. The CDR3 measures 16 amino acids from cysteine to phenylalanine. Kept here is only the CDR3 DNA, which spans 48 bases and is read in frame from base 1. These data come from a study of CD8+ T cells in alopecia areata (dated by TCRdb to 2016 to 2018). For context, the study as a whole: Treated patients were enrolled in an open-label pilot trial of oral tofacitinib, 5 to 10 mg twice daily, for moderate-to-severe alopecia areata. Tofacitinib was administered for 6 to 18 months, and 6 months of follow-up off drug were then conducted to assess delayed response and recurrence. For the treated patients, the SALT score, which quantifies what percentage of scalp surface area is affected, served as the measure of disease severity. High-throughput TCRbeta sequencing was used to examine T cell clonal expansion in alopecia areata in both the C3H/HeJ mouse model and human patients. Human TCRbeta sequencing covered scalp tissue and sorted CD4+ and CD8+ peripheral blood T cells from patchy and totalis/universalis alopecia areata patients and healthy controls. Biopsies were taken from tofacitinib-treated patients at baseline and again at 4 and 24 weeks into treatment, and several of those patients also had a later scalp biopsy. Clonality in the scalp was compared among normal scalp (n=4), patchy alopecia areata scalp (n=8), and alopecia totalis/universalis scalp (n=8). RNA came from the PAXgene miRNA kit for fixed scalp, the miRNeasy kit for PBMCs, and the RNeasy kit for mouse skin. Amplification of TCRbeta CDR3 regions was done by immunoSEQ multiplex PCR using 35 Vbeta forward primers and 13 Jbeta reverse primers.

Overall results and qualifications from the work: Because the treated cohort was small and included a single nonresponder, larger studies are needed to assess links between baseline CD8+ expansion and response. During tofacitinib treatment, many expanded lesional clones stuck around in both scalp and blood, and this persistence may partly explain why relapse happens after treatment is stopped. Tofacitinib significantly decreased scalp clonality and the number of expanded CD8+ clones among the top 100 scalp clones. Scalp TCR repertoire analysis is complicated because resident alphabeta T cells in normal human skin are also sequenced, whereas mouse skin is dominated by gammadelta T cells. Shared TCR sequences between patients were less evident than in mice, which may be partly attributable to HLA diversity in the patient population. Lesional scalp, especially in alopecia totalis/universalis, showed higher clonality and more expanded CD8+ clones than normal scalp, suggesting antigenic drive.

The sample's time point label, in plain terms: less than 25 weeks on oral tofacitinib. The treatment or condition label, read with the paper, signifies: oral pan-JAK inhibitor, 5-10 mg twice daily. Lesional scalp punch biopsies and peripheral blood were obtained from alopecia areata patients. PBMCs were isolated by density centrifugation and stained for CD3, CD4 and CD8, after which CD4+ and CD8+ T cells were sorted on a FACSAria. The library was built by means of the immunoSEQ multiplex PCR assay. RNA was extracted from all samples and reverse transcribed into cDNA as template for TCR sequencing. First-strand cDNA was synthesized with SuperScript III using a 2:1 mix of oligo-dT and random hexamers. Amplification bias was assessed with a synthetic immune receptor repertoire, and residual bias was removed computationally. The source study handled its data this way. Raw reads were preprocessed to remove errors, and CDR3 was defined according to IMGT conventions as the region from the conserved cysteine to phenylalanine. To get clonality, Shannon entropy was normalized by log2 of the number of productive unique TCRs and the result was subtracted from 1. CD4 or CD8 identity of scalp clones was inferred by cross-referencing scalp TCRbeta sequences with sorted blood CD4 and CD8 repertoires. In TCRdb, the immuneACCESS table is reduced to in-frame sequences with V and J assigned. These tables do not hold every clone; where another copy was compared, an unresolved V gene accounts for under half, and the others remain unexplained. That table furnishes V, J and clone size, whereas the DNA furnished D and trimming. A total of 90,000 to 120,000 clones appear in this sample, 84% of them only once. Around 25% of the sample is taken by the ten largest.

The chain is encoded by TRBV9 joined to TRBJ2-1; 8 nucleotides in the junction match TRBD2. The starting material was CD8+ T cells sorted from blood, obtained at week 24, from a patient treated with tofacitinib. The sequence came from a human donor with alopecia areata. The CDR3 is CASSVLTGGSIHEQFF. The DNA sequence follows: TGTGCCAGCAGCGTATTAACGGGGGGGTCGATCCATGAGCAGTTCTTC.